Ten or more counts support the clone carrying this TCR beta chain. Its antigen remains unidentified. This CDR3 region has 14 residues. The ends lost 6 bases at V and 3 bases at J; junction bases unmatched: 3. The sample belongs to a study of neurological immune-mediated disorders. 5'RACE generated cDNA with 10-nucleotide random UMIs. In every sequencing run, more than 170 million TCR-beta sequences were generated from 15-18 subjects. TCRdb re-analysed the 5' RACE reads in MiXCR, keeping a single row per CDR3 protein. The data hold 100,000 to 150,000 distinct CDR3 sequences, with roughly 3.2% observed a single time. Study results and caveats: The greatest TCR clonal expansion occurred in HTLV-1-associated myelopathy and the least in multiple sclerosis, which fell below healthy controls. No expanded-clone CDR3 amino acid sequence recurred across subjects, suggesting private TCR-beta repertoires.

V usage is TRBV12-3 or TRBV12-4 and J usage is TRBJ2-2, with 8 bases that match TRBD1. The sequence came from a woman under 40 with multiple sclerosis. Sequenced input: PBMCs. CDR3 sequence: CASRLDRDTGELFF. CDR3 bases: TGTGCCAGCAGGCTGGACAGGGACACCGGGGAGCTGTTTTTT.